These T cell receptor beta chains were read from a single sample in a study of OX40 agonist ivuxolimab in advanced cancers. Clones were read by immunoSEQ multiplex PCR, and TCRdb kept only the in-frame ones, dropping some. Here the sample spans more than 65,000 clones, more than 65% being singletons. The sample in question was CD4+ or CD8+ T cells sorted from blood, obtained in a trial of the OX40 agonist ivuxolimab. These receptors all come from an adult with an advanced solid tumor such as melanoma, head and neck, liver or kidney cancer. The CDR3 runs from the conserved cysteine through the conserved F or W. The D gene is left open where the match is weak. Part of the rows lack a size; the others show once, few, many or a class for expanded clones.

size: NA
J: TRBJ1-2
V: TRBV7-8
D: NA
DNA: TGTGCCAGCAGCTTATGGGTAGGGGCCTATGGCTACACCTTC
CDR3: CASSLWVGAYGYTF

size: NA
J: TRBJ2-2
V: TRBV5-1
D: TRBD1
DNA: TGCGCCAGCAGCCCCGGACAGGCCACCGGGGAGCTGTTTTTT
CDR3: CASSPGQATGELFF

size: NA
J: TRBJ2-1
V: TRBV15
D: TRBD1
DNA: TGTGCCACCAGCAGAGTCGTACAGGGGGCGATCAATGAGCAGTTCTTC
CDR3: CATSRVVQGAINEQFF

size: NA
J: TRBJ2-7
V: TRBV7-6
D: TRBD1
DNA: TGTGCCAGCAGCTTAGTTCCCGCAGGGGGTAACTACGAGCAGTACTTC
CDR3: CASSLVPAGGNYEQYF

size: NA
J: TRBJ2-7
V: TRBV19
D: TRBD1
DNA: TGTGCCAGTACGGGACAGTTCTCCTACGAGCAGTACTTC
CDR3: CASTGQFSYEQYF

size: NA
J: TRBJ2-1
V: TRBV10-3
D: NA
DNA: TGTGCCATCAGTGTGGAGGGGGGGCGCAATGAGCAGTTCTTC
CDR3: CAISVEGGRNEQFF

size: few
J: TRBJ2-1
V: TRBV7-3
D: TRBD1
DNA: TGTGCCAGCAGCTTATTGGCAGGGGGATTTGGGAATGAGCAGTTCTTC
CDR3: CASSLLAGGFGNEQFF

size: few
J: TRBJ1-2
V: TRBV5-1
D: NA
DNA: TGCGCCAGCAGCCCAGGATCCTGGGATGGCTACACCTTC
CDR3: CASSPGSWDGYTF

size: NA
J: TRBJ2-5
V: TRBV29-1
D: NA
DNA: TGCAGCGTTGAAGTGGGGATTGGTGAGACCCAGTACTTC
CDR3: CSVEVGIGETQYF

size: once
J: TRBJ2-2
V: TRBV19
D: TRBD2
DNA: TGTGCCACTAGACTAGCGGGGGGGCTAATCACCGGGGAGCTGTTTTTT
CDR3: CATRLAGGLITGELFF

size: NA
J: TRBJ1-1
V: TRBV7-9
D: NA
DNA: TGTGCCAGCAGCTTAGAGGGACGTACGGGTACTGAAGCTTTCTTT
CDR3: CASSLEGRTGTEAFF

size: NA
J: TRBJ2-5
V: TRBV11-3
D: TRBD1
DNA: TGTGCCAGCAGCTTAGGCAGGGGGCAGGAGACCCAGTACTTC
CDR3: CASSLGRGQETQYF

size: NA
J: TRBJ1-4
V: TRBV15
D: NA
DNA: TGTGCCACCAGCAGGCAACGGGACGTTGGTGAAAAACTGTTTTTT
CDR3: CATSRQRDVGEKLFF

size: once
J: TRBJ2-2
V: TRBV19
D: TRBD1
DNA: TGTGCCAGTAGTGTATCATTTGGGACAGGGCCGAGGGCCGGGGAGCTGTTTTTT
CDR3: CASSVSFGTGPRAGELFF

size: NA
J: TRBJ2-3
V: TRBV18
D: NA
DNA: TGTGCCAGCTCACCACAGGCAGGAGCCTCAGATACGCAGTATTTT
CDR3: CASSPQAGASDTQYF

size: once
J: TRBJ1-2
V: TRBV6-6
D: NA
DNA: TGTGCCAGCAGTTACGAGGGAGTGGGTGGCTACACCTTC
CDR3: CASSYEGVGGYTF

size: NA
J: TRBJ2-1
V: TRBV23-1
D: TRBD1
DNA: TGCGCCAGCAGTCAAGCCGGGACAGGGGGAAGTGAGACAAGAAGGGATGAGCAGTTCTTC
CDR3: CASSQAGTGGSETRRDEQFF

size: NA
J: TRBJ1-4
V: TRBV2
D: TRBD1
DNA: TGTGCCAGGAGACAGGGGGACGGAGAAAAACTGTTTTTT
CDR3: CARRQGDGEKLFF

size: NA
J: TRBJ1-5
V: TRBV10-3
D: NA
DNA: TGTGCCATCAGTGTGGGGGACGTTAGCAATCAGCCCCAGCATTTT
CDR3: CAISVGDVSNQPQHF

size: NA
J: TRBJ1-1
V: TRBV18
D: TRBD1
DNA: TGTGCCAGCTCCCCGGGACAGGGGAATTGGATGAACACTGAAGCTTTCTTT
CDR3: CASSPGQGNWMNTEAFF

size: NA
J: TRBJ1-1
V: TRBV10-3
D: NA
DNA: TGTGCCAATCGACAGGAGATGAACACTGAAGCTTTCTTT
CDR3: CANRQEMNTEAFF

size: NA
J: TRBJ1-6
V: TRBV19
D: NA
DNA: TGTGCCAGTAGCATTAGGCAGTATTCACCCCTCCACTTT
CDR3: CASSIRQYSPLHF

size: NA
J: TRBJ2-5
V: TRBV5-6
D: NA
DNA: TGTGCCAGCAGCTTAGGGCAGGGAGAGACCCAGTACTTC
CDR3: CASSLGQGETQYF

size: NA
J: TRBJ1-1
V: TRBV5-1
D: NA
DNA: TGCGCCAGCAGCGATGGACACCCAATGAACACTGAAGCTTTCTTT
CDR3: CASSDGHPMNTEAFF

size: NA
J: TRBJ1-2
V: TRBV4-3
D: TRBD1
DNA: TGCGCCAGCAGCCAAGACTCGGGGCTAGGGGGCCAGGTTGGTGGCTACACCTTC
CDR3: CASSQDSGLGGQVGGYTF

size: NA
J: TRBJ2-2
V: TRBV11-2
D: NA
DNA: TGTGCCAGCAAGGGGATACGGGACAACACCGGGGAGCTGTTTTTT
CDR3: CASKGIRDNTGELFF

size: few
J: TRBJ1-1
V: TRBV19
D: NA
DNA: TGTGCCAGTAGTGAACAGGTGGGTGAAGCTTTCTTT
CDR3: CASSEQVGEAFF

size: NA
J: TRBJ2-3
V: TRBV9
D: TRBD1
DNA: TGTGCCAGCAGCGTCGTCGACAGGGGAGGTGATACGCAGTATTTT
CDR3: CASSVVDRGGDTQYF

size: few
J: TRBJ1-5
V: TRBV19
D: NA
DNA: TGTGCCAGTAGTATAAAGATTAGTAGCAATCAGCCCCAGCATTTT
CDR3: CASSIKISSNQPQHF

size: NA
J: TRBJ2-5
V: TRBV6-5
D: NA
DNA: TGTGCCAGCAGCCGGGACTCCCGTTTGGCCCAGTACTTC
CDR3: CASSRDSRLAQYF

size: NA
J: TRBJ1-2
V: TRBV6-5
D: TRBD1
DNA: TGTGCCAGCAGTTACTCTCGACAGGGTAACTATGGCTACACCTTC
CDR3: CASSYSRQGNYGYTF

size: NA
J: TRBJ2-5
V: TRBV7-6
D: NA
DNA: TGTGCCAGCAGTAACAGACTTGTAGAGACCCAGTACTTC
CDR3: CASSNRLVETQYF

size: NA
J: TRBJ2-7
V: TRBV7-2
D: TRBD2
DNA: TGTGCCAGCACCCGGACTAGCGTTACTTACGAGCAGTACTTC
CDR3: CASTRTSVTYEQYF

size: few
J: TRBJ1-2
V: TRBV19
D: TRBD1
DNA: TGTGCCAGCTCGGGACAGGGCCTCTATGGCTACACCTTC
CDR3: CASSGQGLYGYTF

size: NA
J: TRBJ1-6
V: TRBV18
D: NA
DNA: TGTGCCAGCTCACCTGCAAGGCAGGATAATTCACCCCTCCACTTT
CDR3: CASSPARQDNSPLHF

size: NA
J: TRBJ2-7
V: TRBV2
D: NA
DNA: TGTGCCAGCAGTCCCTCCCCCTTTTCCTACGAGCAGTACTTC
CDR3: CASSPSPFSYEQYF

size: NA
J: TRBJ2-3
V: TRBV6-6
D: NA
DNA: TGTGCCGCGAGGGAGGGGGGCTCAGATACGCAGTATTTT
CDR3: CAAREGGSDTQYF

size: NA
J: TRBJ2-2
V: TRBV7-2
D: TRBD2
DNA: TGTGCCAGCAGCTTAGGACTAGCTTTCACCGGGGAGCTGTTTTTT
CDR3: CASSLGLAFTGELFF

size: NA
J: TRBJ1-1
V: TRBV18
D: NA
DNA: TGTGCCAGCTCGGGGGTTTCTGGCCCGAACACTGAAGCTTTCTTT
CDR3: CASSGVSGPNTEAFF

size: NA
J: TRBJ2-4
V: TRBV7-6
D: NA
DNA: TGTGCCAGCAGCTTAAAAGGGGGGGACATTCAGTACTTC
CDR3: CASSLKGGDIQYF

size: NA
J: TRBJ1-2
V: TRBV6-5
D: NA
DNA: TGTGCCAGCAGTTACTCGTTTTCACCAACCTACACCTTC
CDR3: CASSYSFSPTYTF

size: NA
J: TRBJ2-7
V: TRBV7-2
D: NA
DNA: TGTGCCAGCAGCTTGTCCGGAACCTACGAGCAGTACTTC
CDR3: CASSLSGTYEQYF